This entry lists 2 T cell receptor beta chains sequenced from one sample in a study of T cells in Graves' hyperthyroidism and ophthalmopathy. TCR beta CDR3 region amplification was performed from RNA transcripts. The TCR CDR3 first-round RT-PCR relied on the HTBI primer set. TCRdb recomputed calls from the multiplex PCR reads with MiXCR, one row per CDR3 protein. The sample gives around 520,000 distinct CDR3 sequences, under 15% of which show up once; under 20% is in the top ten. Sequenced: blood. These TCRs come from a woman between 18 and 29 years old with Graves' hyperthyroidism.

The V call is TRBV5-6, the J call TRBJ1-2, with D tentatively TRBD1 (5 bases). CDR1 and CDR2 from the germline V gene are SGHDT and YYEEEE. The CDR3 is 13 residues long. Trimming took off 6 bases at V and 4 bases at J, with 13 bases between the two ends. The CDR3 sequence is CASNLQGGYGYTF. CDR3 nucleotides: TGTGCCAGCAACCTCCAGGGCGGCTATGGCTACACCTTC.

This clonotype was seen at least ten times. V gene TRBV12-3 or TRBV12-4 combines with J gene TRBJ2-3; D gene unclear. CDR3 length equals 11 residues. Trimming stripped 3 bases from V and 6 bases from J, with 4 bases between. The CDR3, as DNA: TGTGCCAGCAGTTTGACCGATACGCAGTATTTT. This translates into CASSLTDTQYF.